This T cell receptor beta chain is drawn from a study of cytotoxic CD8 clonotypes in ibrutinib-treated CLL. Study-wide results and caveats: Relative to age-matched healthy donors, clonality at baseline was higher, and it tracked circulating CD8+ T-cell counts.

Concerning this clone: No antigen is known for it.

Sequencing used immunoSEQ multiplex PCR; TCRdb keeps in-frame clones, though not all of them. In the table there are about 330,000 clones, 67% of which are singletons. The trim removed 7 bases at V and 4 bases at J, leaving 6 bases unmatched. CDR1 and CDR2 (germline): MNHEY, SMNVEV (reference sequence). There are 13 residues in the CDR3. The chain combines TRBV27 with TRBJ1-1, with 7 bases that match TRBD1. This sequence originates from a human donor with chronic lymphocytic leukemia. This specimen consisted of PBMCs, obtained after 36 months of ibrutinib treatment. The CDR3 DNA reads TGTGCCAGCACCCGACAGGGTGGCACTGAAGCTTTCTTT. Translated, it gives CASTRQGGTEAFF.